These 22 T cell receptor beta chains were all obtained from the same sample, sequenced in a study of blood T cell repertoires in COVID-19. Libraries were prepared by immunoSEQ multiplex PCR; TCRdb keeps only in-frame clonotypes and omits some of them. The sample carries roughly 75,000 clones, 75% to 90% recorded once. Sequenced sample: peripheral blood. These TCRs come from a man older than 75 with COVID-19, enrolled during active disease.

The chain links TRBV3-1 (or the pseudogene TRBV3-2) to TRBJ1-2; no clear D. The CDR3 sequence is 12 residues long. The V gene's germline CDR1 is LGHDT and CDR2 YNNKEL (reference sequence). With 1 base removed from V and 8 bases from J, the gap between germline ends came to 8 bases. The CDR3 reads CASSQARGGYTF. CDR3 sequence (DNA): TGTGCCAGCAGCCAAGCGCGGGGAGGCTACACCTTC.

The CDR3 region has the DNA TGTGCCAGCAGCTTACGAGACGAGCAGTACTTC. Translation: CASSLRDEQYF. This chain connects TRBV7-8 to TRBJ2-7, with D unresolved. The CDR3 length is 11 residues. Germline V gives CDR1 SGHVS, CDR2 FQNEAQ. The germline V and J ends were trimmed by 2 bases and 5 bases, with 4 bases remaining between them.

CDR3 protein: CASSYSARSAGGCTF. In nucleotides, the CDR3 is TGTGCCAGCAGTTACTCAGCCCGATCGGCCGGAGGGTGCACCTTC. The rearrangement joins TRBV6-5 to TRBJ1-2; no definite D call. CDR3 length equals 15 residues. CDR1 MNHEY and CDR2 SVGAGI come from the germline V gene. The ends were cut back, 0 bases at V and 13 bases at J, with 21 bases in the middle.

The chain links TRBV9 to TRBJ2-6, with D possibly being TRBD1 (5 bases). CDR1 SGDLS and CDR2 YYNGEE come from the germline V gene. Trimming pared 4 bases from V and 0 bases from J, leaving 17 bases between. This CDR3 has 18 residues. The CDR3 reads CASSLTPLGASGANVLTF. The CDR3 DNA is TGTGCCAGCAGCCTAACACCCTTAGGGGCCTCTGGGGCCAACGTCCTGACTTTC.

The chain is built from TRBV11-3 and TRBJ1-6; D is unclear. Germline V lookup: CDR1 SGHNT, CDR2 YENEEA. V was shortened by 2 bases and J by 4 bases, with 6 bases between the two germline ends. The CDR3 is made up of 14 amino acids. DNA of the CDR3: TGTGCCAGCAGCTTATCTCAGTATAATTCACCCCTCCACTTT. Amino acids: CASSLSQYNSPLHF.

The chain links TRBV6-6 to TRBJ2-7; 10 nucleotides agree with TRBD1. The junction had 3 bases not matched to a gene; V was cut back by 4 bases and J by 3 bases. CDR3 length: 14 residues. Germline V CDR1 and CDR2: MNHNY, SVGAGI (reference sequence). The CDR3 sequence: CASSFRTGGYEQYF. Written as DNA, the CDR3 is TGTGCCAGCAGTTTCCGGACAGGGGGCTACGAGCAGTACTTC.

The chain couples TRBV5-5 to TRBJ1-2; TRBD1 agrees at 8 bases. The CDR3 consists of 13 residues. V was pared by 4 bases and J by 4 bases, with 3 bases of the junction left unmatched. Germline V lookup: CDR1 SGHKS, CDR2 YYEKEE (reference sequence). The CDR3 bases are TGTGCCAGCAGCCCGACAGGGGTCTATGGCTACACCTTC. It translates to CASSPTGVYGYTF.

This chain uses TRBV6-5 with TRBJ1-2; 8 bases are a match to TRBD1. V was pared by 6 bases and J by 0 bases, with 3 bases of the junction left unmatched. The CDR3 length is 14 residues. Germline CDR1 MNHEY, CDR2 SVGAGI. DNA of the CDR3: TGTGCCAGCAGAGCAGGGGGCTCTAACTATGGCTACACCTTC. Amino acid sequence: CASRAGGSNYGYTF.

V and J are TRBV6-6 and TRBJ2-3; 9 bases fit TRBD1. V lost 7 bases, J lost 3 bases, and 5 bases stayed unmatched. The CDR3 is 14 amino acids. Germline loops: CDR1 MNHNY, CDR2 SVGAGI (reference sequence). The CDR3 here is CASTDRGETDTQYF. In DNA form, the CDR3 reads TGTGCCAGCACGGACAGGGGAGAGACAGATACGCAGTATTTT.

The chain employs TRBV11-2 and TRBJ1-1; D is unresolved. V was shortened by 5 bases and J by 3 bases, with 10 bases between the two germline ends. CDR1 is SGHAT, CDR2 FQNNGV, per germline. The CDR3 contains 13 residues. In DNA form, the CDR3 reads TGTGCCAGCAGCCGCCGGGAAGACACTGAAGCTTTCTTT. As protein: CASSRREDTEAFF.

The CDR3 region is CASSQAVTGGPYNSPLHF. CDR3 in DNA: TGCGCCAGCAGCCAAGCAGTGACAGGGGGTCCTTATAATTCACCCCTCCACTTT. The chain carries TRBV4-1 and TRBJ1-6; 9 bases are a match to TRBD1. Germline V gene data show CDR1 as MGHRA and CDR2 as YSYEKL. This CDR3 contains 18 residues. With V trimmed by 1 base and J by 4 bases, 8 bases remained unmatched.

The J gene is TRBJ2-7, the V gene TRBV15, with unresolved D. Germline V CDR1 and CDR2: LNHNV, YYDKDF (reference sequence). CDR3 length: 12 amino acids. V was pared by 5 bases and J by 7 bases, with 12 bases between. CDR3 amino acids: CATSSQKREQYF. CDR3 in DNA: TGTGCCACCAGCTCACAGAAAAGGGAGCAGTACTTC.

In DNA, the CDR3 is TGCAGCGTTGATCCGGGGAATGGCTACACCTTC. Protein: CSVDPGNGYTF. The chain is built from TRBV29-1 and TRBJ1-2; the D is unclear. The CDR3 is 11 amino acids. The germline V and J ends were trimmed by 3 bases and 6 bases, with 8 bases remaining between them. The germline CDR1 and CDR2 sequences are SQVTM and ANQGSEA.

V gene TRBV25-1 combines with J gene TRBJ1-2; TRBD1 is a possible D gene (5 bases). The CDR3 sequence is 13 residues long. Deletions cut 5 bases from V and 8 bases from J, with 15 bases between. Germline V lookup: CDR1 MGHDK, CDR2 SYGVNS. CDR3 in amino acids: CASSSDIYRGYTF. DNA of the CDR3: TGTGCCAGCAGTTCGGACATTTACCGGGGCTACACCTTC.

CDR3 DNA sequence: TGTGCCAGCAGCGTAGCTGGCGGGGCCAGCACAGATACGCAGTATTTT. This encodes CASSVAGGASTDTQYF. V is TRBV9 and J is TRBJ2-3; a weak D match, TRBD2 (6 bases). V was shortened by 0 bases and J by 0 bases, with 11 bases between the two germline ends. CDR3 length equals 16 residues. The germline V gene encodes CDR1 SGDLS and CDR2 YYNGEE.

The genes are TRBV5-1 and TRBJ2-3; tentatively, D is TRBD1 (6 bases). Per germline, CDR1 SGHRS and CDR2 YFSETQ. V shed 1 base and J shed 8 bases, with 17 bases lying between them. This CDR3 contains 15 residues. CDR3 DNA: TGCGCCAGCAGCTTGATGGGGGCCGAGGGCGGTACGCAGTATTTT. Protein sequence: CASSLMGAEGGTQYF.

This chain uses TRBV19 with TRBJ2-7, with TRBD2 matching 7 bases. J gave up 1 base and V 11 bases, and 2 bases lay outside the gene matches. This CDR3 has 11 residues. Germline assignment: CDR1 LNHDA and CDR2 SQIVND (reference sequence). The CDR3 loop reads CAGGGSYEQYF. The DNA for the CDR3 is TGTGCCGGGGGGGGGTCCTACGAGCAGTACTTC.

The CDR3, as DNA: TGTGCCGCGATGGGCGGGTCCAACACAGATACGCAGTATTTT. Its translation is CAAMGGSNTDTQYF. The chain carries TRBV6-5 and TRBJ2-3; D may be TRBD2 (5 bases). The germline V gene has CDR1 MNHEY and CDR2 SVGAGI. V dropped 11 bases and J dropped 2 bases, with 17 bases sitting between them. The length of the CDR3 is 14 residues.

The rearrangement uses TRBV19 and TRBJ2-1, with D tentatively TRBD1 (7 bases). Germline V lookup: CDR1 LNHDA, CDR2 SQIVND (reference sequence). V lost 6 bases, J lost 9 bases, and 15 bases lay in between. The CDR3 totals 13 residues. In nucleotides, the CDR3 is TGTGCCAGTAGGACTGCAGGGGGGAGTGAGCAGTTCTTC. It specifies CASRTAGGSEQFF.

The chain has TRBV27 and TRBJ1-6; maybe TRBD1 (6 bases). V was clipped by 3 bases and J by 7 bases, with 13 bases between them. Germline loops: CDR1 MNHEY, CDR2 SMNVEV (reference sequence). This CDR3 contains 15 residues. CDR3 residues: CASSFGGAANSPLHF. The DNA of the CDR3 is TGTGCCAGCAGTTTTGGGGGGGCTGCAAATTCACCCCTCCACTTT.

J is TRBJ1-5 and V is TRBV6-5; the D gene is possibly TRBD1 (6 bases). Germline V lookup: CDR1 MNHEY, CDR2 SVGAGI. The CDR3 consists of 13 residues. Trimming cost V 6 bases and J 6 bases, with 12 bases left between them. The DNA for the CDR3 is TGTGCCAGCAGGAGGGGGATAGGTCAGCCCCAGCATTTT. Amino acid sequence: CASRRGIGQPQHF.

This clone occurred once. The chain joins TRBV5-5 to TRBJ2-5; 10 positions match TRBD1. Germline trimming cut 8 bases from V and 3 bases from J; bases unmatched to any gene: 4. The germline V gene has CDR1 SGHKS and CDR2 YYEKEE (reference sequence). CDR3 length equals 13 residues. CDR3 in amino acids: CASDRGREETQYF. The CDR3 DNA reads TGTGCCAGTGACAGGGGGCGGGAAGAGACCCAGTACTTC.